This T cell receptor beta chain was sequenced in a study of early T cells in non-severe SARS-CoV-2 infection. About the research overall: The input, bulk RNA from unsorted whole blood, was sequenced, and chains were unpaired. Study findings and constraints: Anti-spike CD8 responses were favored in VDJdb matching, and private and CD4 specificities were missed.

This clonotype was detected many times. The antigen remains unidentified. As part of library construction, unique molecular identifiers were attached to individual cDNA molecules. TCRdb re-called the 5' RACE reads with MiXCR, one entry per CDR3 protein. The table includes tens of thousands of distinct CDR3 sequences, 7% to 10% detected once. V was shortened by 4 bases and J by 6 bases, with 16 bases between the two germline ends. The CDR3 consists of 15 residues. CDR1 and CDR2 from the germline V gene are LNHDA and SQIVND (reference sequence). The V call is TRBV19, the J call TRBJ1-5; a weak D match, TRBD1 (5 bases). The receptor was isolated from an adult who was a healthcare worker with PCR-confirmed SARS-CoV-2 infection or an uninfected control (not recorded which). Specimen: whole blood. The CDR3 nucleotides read TGTGCCAGTAGTAAAGCAAGGGGATTGGGTCAGCCCCAGCATTTT. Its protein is CASSKARGLGQPQHF. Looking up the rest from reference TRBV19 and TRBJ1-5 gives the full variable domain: DGGITQSPKYLFRKEGQNVTLSCEQNLNHDAMYWYRQDPGQGLRLIYYSQIVNDFQKGDIAEGYSVSREKKESFPLTVTSAQKNPTAFYLCASSKARGLGQPQHFGDGTRLSIL.